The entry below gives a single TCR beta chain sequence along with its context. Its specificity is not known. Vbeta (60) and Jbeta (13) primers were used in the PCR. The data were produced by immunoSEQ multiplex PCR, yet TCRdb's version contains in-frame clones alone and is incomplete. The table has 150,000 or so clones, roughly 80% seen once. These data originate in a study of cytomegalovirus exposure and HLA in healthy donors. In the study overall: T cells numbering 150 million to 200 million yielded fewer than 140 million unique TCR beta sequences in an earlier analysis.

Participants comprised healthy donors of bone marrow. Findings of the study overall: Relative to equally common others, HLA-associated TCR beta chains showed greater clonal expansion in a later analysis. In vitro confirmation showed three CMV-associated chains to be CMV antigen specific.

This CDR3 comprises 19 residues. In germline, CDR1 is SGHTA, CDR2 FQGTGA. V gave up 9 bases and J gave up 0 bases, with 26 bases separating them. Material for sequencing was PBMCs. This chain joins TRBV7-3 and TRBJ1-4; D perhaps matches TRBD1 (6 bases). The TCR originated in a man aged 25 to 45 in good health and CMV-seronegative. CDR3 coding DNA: TGTGCCAGGCCAGGCAACCAAACAGGGCCCCTTGCAACTAATGAAAAACTGTTTTTT. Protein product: CARPGNQTGPLATNEKLFF.